The rows below give T cell receptor beta chains drawn from one sample of a study of Graves' ophthalmopathy and Graves' hyperthyroidism. TCRdb re-derived calls from the multiplex PCR reads in MiXCR, one entry per CDR3 protein. The sample consists of 740,000 or so distinct CDR3 sequences, roughly two fifths of them appearing once. The sequenced material came from peripheral blood. Receptor source: an adult man with Graves' ophthalmopathy. Each CDR3 is given with its conserved first and last residue. D genes are given only for firm matches. Not all rows give a size; the values are once, few, many and, for expanded clones, a class.

>few|TRBV6-5|TRBD1|TRBJ1-1
CASSYLTGSEAFF
TGTGCCAGCAGCTATTTGACAGGGTCTGAAGCTTTCTTT
>NA|TRBV7-2|NA|TRBJ2-7
CASSLEWNSIEQYF
TGTGCCAGCAGCTTAGAGTGGAATTCGATCGAGCAGTACTTC
>NA|TRBV30|TRBD1|TRBJ1-2
CAWSPGGNYGYTF
TGTGCCTGGAGTCCAGGGGGCAACTATGGCTACACCTTC
>NA|TRBV7-6|NA|TRBJ2-2
CASQDRVDTGELFF
TGTGCCAGCCAAGATCGCGTAGACACCGGGGAGCTGTTTTTT
>NA|TRBV7-9|NA|TRBJ1-1
CVSSPSSGHTEAFF
TGTGTCAGCAGCCCTAGTTCGGGGCACACTGAAGCTTTCTTT
>few|TRBV2|NA|TRBJ2-7
CASSLELLSRSYEQYF
TGTGCCAGCAGCTTAGAGCTTTTGTCACGATCCTACGAGCAGTACTTC
>NA|TRBV7-6|TRBD2|TRBJ2-7
CASSLGTSGDEQYF
TGTGCCAGCAGCCTCGGGACTAGCGGGGACGAGCAGTACTTC
>few|TRBV9|NA|TRBJ2-2
CASSVGGIGELFF
TGTGCCAGCAGCGTAGGGGGGATCGGGGAGCTGTTTTTT
>many|TRBV10-3|TRBD1|TRBJ1-5
CAISEGQGVSQPQHF
TGTGCCATCAGTGAGGGACAGGGGGTTAGTCAGCCCCAGCATTTT
>few|TRBV19|TRBD1|TRBJ1-6
CASTGANSPLHF
TGTGCCAGCACAGGGGCAAATTCACCCCTCCACTTT
>once|TRBV11-1|NA|TRBJ1-1
CASSRDLKAFF
TGTGCCAGCAGCCGGGACCTAAAAGCTTTCTTT
>few|TRBV6-2/TRBV6-3|NA|TRBJ1-4
CASLTGADEKLFF
TGTGCCAGCCTAACGGGGGCCGACGAAAAACTGTTTTTT
>NA|TRBV2|NA|TRBJ2-7
CASSLSPGTKAYEQYF
TGTGCCAGCAGTTTATCGCCCGGGACAAAAGCCTACGAGCAGTACTTC
>NA|TRBV24-1|NA|TRBJ2-7
CASSELRGEETYEQYF
TGTGCCAGCAGCGAACTGAGGGGGGAGGAAACCTACGAGCAGTACTTC
>few|TRBV20-1|NA|TRBJ2-7
CSARPDGSPNYEQYF
TGCAGTGCTAGACCCGACGGGAGCCCCAACTACGAGCAGTACTTC
>few|TRBV11-2|NA|TRBJ2-5
CASSRGGDFQETQYF
TGTGCCAGCAGCCGAGGGGGGGACTTTCAAGAGACCCAGTACTTC
>many|TRBV15|NA|TRBJ2-5
CATSRAAGPAPAQYF
TGTGCCACCAGCAGAGCGGCGGGACCGGCTCCGGCCCAGTACTTC
>NA|TRBV29-1|NA|TRBJ1-1
CSVEPVTNTEAFF
TGCAGCGTTGAGCCAGTAACCAACACTGAAGCTTTCTTT
>few|TRBV7-9|TRBD2|TRBJ2-5
CASSFLLTGGNRETQYF
TGTGCCAGCAGCTTCCTCCTTACGGGAGGCAACAGGGAGACCCAGTACTTC
>many|TRBV10-3|NA|TRBJ1-1
CAISPRVTSTEAFF
TGTGCCATCAGCCCCAGGGTGACAAGCACTGAAGCTTTCTTT
>NA|TRBV2|NA|TRBJ2-5
CASREPRRQETQYF
TGTGCCAGCAGAGAACCCCGCAGACAAGAGACCCAGTACTTC
>NA|TRBV20-1|TRBD1|TRBJ2-7
CSASPTPGQGRFYEQYF
TGCAGTGCTAGTCCAACCCCGGGACAGGGGAGGTTCTACGAGCAGTACTTC
>NA|TRBV25-1|NA|TRBJ2-5
CASTPQGRGKQETQYF
TGTGCCAGCACCCCCCAGGGCAGGGGCAAGCAAGAGACCCAGTACTTC
>NA|TRBV5-1|NA|TRBJ2-3
CASSLAGVRTDTQYF
TGCGCCAGCAGCTTGGCGGGAGTTCGCACAGATACGCAGTATTTT
>few|TRBV2|TRBD2|TRBJ2-1
CASSQGTSGGANEQFF
TGTGCCAGCAGCCAAGGGACTAGCGGGGGGGCGAATGAGCAGTTCTTC
>many|TRBV29-1|NA|TRBJ2-5
CSVVSFEEETQYF
TGCAGCGTGGTGTCTTTCGAAGAGGAGACCCAGTACTTC
>few|TRBV7-9|NA|TRBJ1-4
CASSFRGGSNEKLFF
TGTGCCAGCAGCTTCCGAGGGGGTTCTAATGAAAAACTGTTTTTT
>NA|TRBV7-9|NA|TRBJ1-5
CASSPQHF
TGTGCCAGCAGCCCCCAGCATTTT
>many|TRBV4-2|TRBD1|TRBJ2-5
CASSQDRAAETQYF
TGTGCCAGCAGCCAGGACAGGGCGGCAGAGACCCAGTACTTC
>many|TRBV7-8|NA|TRBJ1-4
CASSLARGGEKLFF
TGTGCCAGCAGCTTAGCCAGGGGAGGGGAAAAACTGTTTTTT
>few|TRBV12-3/TRBV12-4|NA|TRBJ1-1
CASSPSGRGYTEAFF
TGTGCCAGCAGCCCTAGTGGCAGGGGATACACTGAAGCTTTCTTT
>few|TRBV2|TRBD2|TRBJ2-7
CASRPSGRGYEQYF
TGTGCCAGCAGACCTAGCGGGAGGGGGTACGAGCAGTACTTC
>many|TRBV10-3|NA|TRBJ1-1
CAISPRALDQDTEAFF
TGTGCCATCAGTCCGCGGGCCCTCGACCAGGACACTGAAGCTTTCTTT
>few|TRBV7-9|NA|TRBJ1-1
CASSLALSGTVPNTEAFF
TGTGCCAGCAGCTTAGCGTTATCGGGGACGGTACCTAACACTGAAGCTTTCTTT
>many|TRBV12-3/TRBV12-4|NA|TRBJ2-7
CASSFRDEQYF
TGTGCCAGCAGTTTCCGTGACGAGCAGTACTTC
>NA|TRBV29-1|TRBD1|TRBJ1-1
CSHGTVQRSTEAFF
TGCAGCCACGGGACAGTTCAGAGGAGCACTGAAGCTTTCTTT
>NA|TRBV10-3|NA|TRBJ1-1
CASSYIDRRAEAFF
TGTGCCAGCAGTTATATTGATAGGAGGGCTGAAGCTTTCTTT
>many|TRBV20-1|NA|TRBJ2-5
CSARRETQYF
TGCAGTGCTAGACGCGAGACCCAGTACTTC
>once|TRBV10-3|NA|TRBJ1-3
CAISQGQGNTIYF
TGTGCCATCAGCCAGGGGCAAGGAAACACCATATATTTT
>NA|TRBV5-1|TRBD1|TRBJ2-7
CASSQPLDRGDEQYF
TGCGCCAGCAGCCAACCCCTGGACAGGGGGGACGAGCAGTACTTC
>few|TRBV7-2|TRBD1|TRBJ1-2
CASSLMQWGQGKGYTF
TGTGCCAGCAGCTTAATGCAGTGGGGACAGGGTAAAGGCTACACCTTC
>NA|TRBV15|NA|TRBJ1-5
CATSQRAAGYNQPQHF
TGTGCCACCAGCCAGAGGGCGGCAGGTTACAATCAGCCCCAGCATTTT
>NA|TRBV10-3|TRBD2|TRBJ2-2
CAISEGTSGVTGELFF
TGTGCCATCAGCGAAGGGACTAGCGGGGTCACCGGGGAGCTGTTTTTT
>many|TRBV19|NA|TRBJ1-1
CASSIAAANTEAFF
TGTGCCAGTAGTATCGCAGCGGCGAACACTGAAGCTTTCTTT
>many|TRBV19|NA|TRBJ1-1
CASSILDTEAFF
TGTGCCAGTAGTATTCTGGACACTGAAGCTTTCTTT
>NA|TRBV2|TRBD1|TRBJ2-7
CASSPDRGLHEQYF
TGTGCCAGCAGTCCAGACAGGGGGCTCCACGAGCAGTACTTC
>NA|TRBV24-1|TRBD1|TRBJ1-2
CATSAPGTGEGYTF
TGTGCCACCAGTGCCCCAGGGACAGGGGAGGGCTACACCTTC
>NA|TRBV20-1|NA|TRBJ1-1
CSAEVRNTEAFF
TGCAGTGCCGAAGTGAGGAACACTGAAGCTTTCTTT
>many|TRBV2|NA|TRBJ2-7
CASSAEIGFYEQYF
TGTGCCAGCAGTGCTGAAATCGGGTTCTACGAGCAGTACTTC
>many|TRBV7-2|NA|TRBJ1-3
CASSLDGTGNTIYF
TGTGCCAGCAGCTTAGACGGGACTGGAAACACCATATATTTT
>few|TRBV7-9|TRBD1|TRBJ2-5
CASSFRDRGLETQYF
TGTGCCAGCAGCTTCAGAGACAGGGGGCTGGAGACCCAGTACTTC
>NA|TRBV12-3/TRBV12-4|TRBD1|TRBJ1-1
CASSLQGRDTEAFF
TGTGCCAGCAGTCTACAGGGGCGGGACACTGAAGCTTTCTTT
>few|TRBV20-1|NA|TRBJ1-6
CSASTAVNSPLHF
TGCAGTGCTAGTACGGCAGTCAATTCACCCCTCCACTTT
>NA|TRBV14|NA|TRBJ2-7
CASSLRQEQIYEQYF
TGTGCCAGCAGCCTTCGACAGGAGCAAATCTACGAGCAGTACTTC